This T cell receptor beta chain was recovered during a study of T cells after yellow fever vaccination. Findings and caveats of the study: Researchers cautioned that FACS-sorted repertoires could harbor abundant clonotypes contaminating from the bulk population. A small share of clonotypes appeared in both CD4 and CD8 compartments.

As to this clonotype: Its antigen is currently unknown.

V was clipped by 8 bases and J by 0 bases, with 9 bases between them. The CDR3 is 13 residues long. In germline, CDR1 is WNHNN, CDR2 SYGVQD (reference sequence). The study made its TCR cDNA through 5'RACE template switching. That step introduced a universal primer site along with UMIs. TCRdb redid the calling of the 5' RACE reads with MiXCR, one entry per CDR3 protein. Of some 320,000 distinct CDR3 sequences in the sample, approximately 4% were seen once. The specimen was PBMCs, collected 5 days after the yellow fever booster vaccination. This TCR derives from a man between 18 and 35 years old who received the YFV17D yellow fever vaccine. V gene TRBV10-1 combines with J gene TRBJ2-3; D not certain. This chain's CDR3 is CASCTPSTDTQYF. The CDR3 region has the DNA TGCGCCAGCTGCACTCCTAGCACAGATACGCAGTATTTT.